A single sample is the source of the 22 T cell receptor beta chains below, sequenced in a study of blood T cell repertoires in COVID-19. The method was immunoSEQ multiplex PCR; TCRdb's version includes in-frame clones alone and lacks a portion of them. The sample has about 230,000 clones, 85% to 90% seen once; the top ten hold about 4%. The sequencing sample was made of PBMCs or T cells enriched from blood (not recorded which). The receptors shown here come from a woman younger than 45 with acute COVID-19.

This chain links TRBV3-1 (or the pseudogene TRBV3-2) with TRBJ1-3; D perhaps matches TRBD1 (6 bases). V was trimmed by 0 bases and J by 0 bases, leaving 15 bases between them. The CDR3 runs 18 residues. CDR1 and CDR2 from the germline V gene are LGHDT and YNNKEL (reference sequence). CDR3 sequence reads: CASSQDIPGQISGNTIYF. CDR3 in DNA: TGTGCCAGCAGCCAAGATATCCCGGGACAAATCTCTGGAAACACCATATATTTT.

The chain combines TRBV14 with TRBJ1-1; possible D gene TRBD1, 5 bases. Germline V lookup: CDR1 SGHDN, CDR2 FVKESK. Trimming removed 0 bases from V and 6 bases from J, with 8 bases in between. The CDR3 is made up of 13 amino acids. The DNA for the CDR3 is TGTGCCAGCAGCCAAGATCGGGGGGCTGAAGCTTTCTTT. Amino acids: CASSQDRGAEAFF.

V usage is TRBV5-1 and J usage is TRBJ2-1; 7 nucleotides align to TRBD2. In germline, CDR1 is SGHRS, CDR2 YFSETQ. The V segment lost 0 bases and the J segment 4 bases; nucleotides outside the gene matches: 4. The CDR3 is made up of 15 amino acids. CDR3 region: CASSLESRGYNEQFF. CDR3 sequence (DNA): TGCGCCAGCAGCTTGGAATCGCGGGGGTACAATGAGCAGTTCTTC. Combining the CDR3 with reference TRBV5-1 and TRBJ2-1 gives the whole variable domain KAGVTQTPRYLIKTRGQQVTLSCSPISGHRSVSWYQQTPGQGLQFLFEYFSETQRNKGNFPGRFSGRQFSNSRSEMNVSTLELGDSALYLCASSLESRGYNEQFFGPGTRLTVL.

The genes are TRBV9 and TRBJ1-1; 8 bases line up with TRBD1. The CDR3 consists of 15 residues. The ends lost 3 bases at V and 1 base at J; junction bases unmatched: 5. Germline loops: CDR1 SGDLS, CDR2 YYNGEE. The CDR3 reads CASSGTQGGNTEAFF. The CDR3 DNA is TGTGCCAGCAGCGGAACACAGGGGGGGAACACTGAAGCTTTCTTT.

The V gene is TRBV28, the J gene TRBJ2-7; 10 bases agree with TRBD1. The CDR3 length is 15 residues. The germline gives CDR1 MDHEN, CDR2 SYDVKM. V dropped 8 bases and J dropped 5; count of bases not matched to a gene: 12. This chain's CDR3 is CASPPGQGDPNEQYF. CDR3 in DNA: TGTGCCAGCCCTCCCGGACAGGGGGATCCCAACGAGCAGTACTTC.

This sequence joins TRBV28 and TRBJ2-3; 7 positions agree with TRBD1. The J segment lost 14 bases and the V segment lost 5 bases, leaving 10 bases of the junction unmatched. The CDR3 is 12 amino acids. Germline V CDR1 and CDR2: MDHEN, SYDVKM. The CDR3 protein is CASSLRTGHRYF. In DNA form, the CDR3 reads TGTGCCAGCAGTCTACGGACAGGTCACAGGTATTTT.

CDR3 DNA: TGTGCCAGCAGCTCCATCTCAGGTAATACTGAAGCTTTCTTT. It is translated as CASSSISGNTEAFF. The J gene is TRBJ1-1, the V gene TRBV7-9; D gene unclear. The CDR3 has 14 residues. Germline CDR1 SEHNR, CDR2 FQNEAQ (reference sequence). V was pared by 4 bases and J by 5 bases, with 14 bases between.

The chain recombines TRBV7-2 with TRBJ1-1; D is uncertain. Looked up from germline, CDR1 is SGHTA and CDR2 is FQGNSA. The germline V and J ends were trimmed by 1 base and 1 base, with 7 bases remaining between them. The CDR3 loop spans 14 amino acids. The CDR3 DNA follows: TGTGCCAGCAGCTTAGTCCCGGGGAACACTGAAGCTTTCTTT. Encoded protein: CASSLVPGNTEAFF.

In DNA, the CDR3 is TGTGCCACAGGGTTTGCGGCAGGGGGCCCCTATGGCTACACCTTC. Its protein is CATGFAAGGPYGYTF. The V and J genes are TRBV6-5 and TRBJ1-2; TRBD1 agrees at 8 bases. The CDR3 is made up of 15 amino acids. The V gene's germline CDR1 is MNHEY and CDR2 SVGAGI. V lost 10 bases and J lost 4; bases outside the gene matches: 14.

The V call is TRBV4-1, the J call TRBJ2-7; 10 bases agree with TRBD1. After removal of 6 bases from V and 7 bases from J, the junction contained 9 bases not matched to a gene. This CDR3 is 14 amino acids long. Per the germline V gene, CDR1 is MGHRA and CDR2 is YSYEKL. The DNA of the CDR3 is TGCGCCAGCAGTCGCGACAGGGGGCTCTGGGAGCAGTACTTC. Protein: CASSRDRGLWEQYF.

The DNA of the CDR3 is TGCGCCAGCAGCTTGATGAACCCTGGACAGGGGGGTCAGCCCCAGCATTTT. This encodes CASSLMNPGQGGQPQHF. The V gene is TRBV5-1, the J gene TRBJ1-5; 10 bases are shared with TRBD1. Losses at the gene ends were 1 base for V and 6 bases for J; bases not matched to a gene: 10. Germline-derived CDR1 and CDR2 are SGHRS and YFSETQ. The CDR3 spans 17 residues.

The genes are TRBV11-2 and TRBJ1-3, with D hard to call. Trimming left V 5 bases short and J 3 bases short, with 17 bases between. CDR1 and CDR2 (germline): SGHAT, FQNNGV. The CDR3 has 16 residues. The CDR3 here is CASSPLASGFGNTIYF. The CDR3 DNA reads as TGTGCCAGCAGCCCTCTCGCTTCGGGGTTTGGAAACACCATATATTTT.

This chain uses TRBV7-9 with TRBJ1-2, with D unresolved. Trimming left V 1 base short and J 4 bases short, with 10 bases between. The germline V gene has CDR1 SEHNR and CDR2 FQNEAQ (reference sequence). The CDR3 runs to 14 residues. The chain's CDR3 is CASSLGSTIYGYTF. The CDR3 DNA reads as TGTGCCAGCAGCTTAGGCAGTACAATCTATGGCTACACCTTC. Looking up the rest from reference TRBV7-9 and TRBJ1-2 gives the full variable domain: DTGVSQNPRHKITKRGQNVTFRCDPISEHNRLYWYRQTLGQGPEFLTYFQNEAQLEKSRLLSDRFSAERPKGSFSTLEIQRTEQGDSAMYLCASSLGSTIYGYTFGSGTRLTVV.

The chain employs TRBV7-2 and TRBJ2-7; 9 positions agree with TRBD2. Looked up from germline, CDR1 is SGHTA and CDR2 is FQGNSA. CDR3 length: 14 residues. The V gene end was trimmed by 1 base and the J gene end by 11 bases; junction bases not matched to a gene: 9. The CDR3 region has the DNA TGTGCCAGCAGCTTAGACGGTAGCGGGGGCCGGGAGTACTTC. Residues: CASSLDGSGGREYF. The whole variable domain, filled in from reference TRBV7-2 and TRBJ2-7, reads GAGVSQSPSNKVTEKGKDVELRCDPISGHTALYWYRQSLGQGLEFLIYFQGNSAPDKSGLPSDRFSAERTGGSVSTLTIQRTQQEDSAVYLCASSLDGSGGREYFGPGTRLTVT.

The rearrangement uses TRBV7-9 and TRBJ1-1; TRBD1 is a possible D gene (6 bases). The CDR3 totals 15 residues. V was pared by 6 bases and J by 1 base, with 15 bases between. CDR1 is SEHNR, CDR2 FQNEAQ, per germline (reference sequence). The DNA of the CDR3 is TGTGCCAGCAGGTTGCCTAGGACAGAGAACACTGAAGCTTTCTTT. Protein: CASRLPRTENTEAFF. The entire variable domain, with the rest obtained from reference TRBV7-9 and TRBJ1-1, is as follows: DTGVSQNPRHKITKRGQNVTFRCDPISEHNRLYWYRQTLGQGPEFLTYFQNEAQLEKSRLLSDRFSAERPKGSFSTLEIQRTEQGDSAMYLCASRLPRTENTEAFFGQGTRLTVV.

V is TRBV9 and J is TRBJ2-3, with 8 positions matching TRBD2. J gave up 4 bases and V 0 bases, and 10 bases lay outside the gene matches. Germline V gene lookup returns CDR1 SGDLS and CDR2 YYNGEE. The CDR3 extends over 17 amino acids. The CDR3 bases are TGTGCCAGCAGCGTAGAATCAGGGACTAGAAGCTCAGATACGCAGTATTTT. As protein: CASSVESGTRSSDTQYF.

This clone was detected once. This chain connects TRBV11-2 to TRBJ2-7; 9 nucleotides line up with TRBD1. The CDR3 has 15 amino acids. V lost 5 bases, J lost 1 base, and 6 bases stayed unmatched. Germline CDR1 and CDR2: SGHAT and FQNNGV. CDR3 nucleotides: TGTGCCAGCAGCGCTGGGACAGGGAGATCCTACGAGCAGTACTTC. It is translated as CASSAGTGRSYEQYF.

Points on this clone: A read error likely explains this, since a far larger clone differs by one base. The chain employs TRBV6-5 and TRBJ2-7; 7 bases match TRBD1. The CDR3 spans 13 residues. With 5 bases clipped from V and 3 bases from J, the junction kept 4 bases outside the gene matches. Germline values: CDR1 MNHEY, CDR2 SVGAGI. In nucleotides, the CDR3 is TGTGCCAGCAGTATAGGACAGGACTACGAGCAGTACTTC. This encodes CASSIGQDYEQYF.

The chain links TRBV5-1 to TRBJ1-4, with D possibly TRBD1 on 6 matching bases. V lost 0 bases and J 8 bases, leaving 17 bases between the germline ends. CDR1 is SGHRS and CDR2 is YFSETQ in the germline V gene. This CDR3 is built from 16 residues. CDR3 DNA: TGCGCCAGCAGCTTGGACAGGGTCCAAAGGCGGGAAAAACTGTTTTTT. Its translation is CASSLDRVQRREKLFF.

This chain uses TRBV7-2 with TRBJ2-7; possibly TRBD1 for D (6 bases). The CDR3 is 13 amino acids. The V end lost 4 bases, the J end lost 5 bases, and 12 bases lay between the germline ends. CDR1 is SGHTA and CDR2 is FQGNSA in the germline V gene. DNA for the CDR3: TGTGCCAGCAGCTCACAGGGTCTCGACGAGCAGTACTTC. Amino acids: CASSSQGLDEQYF. Filled out from reference TRBV7-2 and TRBJ2-7, the complete variable domain reads GAGVSQSPSNKVTEKGKDVELRCDPISGHTALYWYRQSLGQGLEFLIYFQGNSAPDKSGLPSDRFSAERTGGSVSTLTIQRTQQEDSAVYLCASSSQGLDEQYFGPGTRLTVT.

The chain carries TRBV30 and TRBJ2-7; D is unresolved. CDR1 and CDR2 (germline): GTSNPN, SVGIG (reference sequence). The V and J ends lost 3 bases and 2 bases respectively, with 23 bases between them. The CDR3 is 17 amino acids. This chain's CDR3 is CAWSNPPPGVRPYEQYF. Written as DNA, the CDR3 is TGTGCCTGGAGCAACCCGCCCCCTGGAGTTCGCCCCTACGAGCAGTACTTC.

CDR3 DNA sequence: TGTGCCATACAGGACAGCATGAACACTGAAGCTTTCTTT. Protein: CAIQDSMNTEAFF. The rearrangement uses TRBV6-5 and TRBJ1-1; weak D call: TRBD1 (6 bases). The V end was cut by 10 bases, the J end by 0 bases, with 12 bases between. This CDR3 is built from 13 residues. Germline CDR1 reads MNHEY; CDR2 reads SVGAGI.